This TCR beta chain was profiled in a study of blood T cell repertoires in COVID-19. The overall study: Some COVID-19 samples were acute and others convalescent; all came from the United States, Italy and Spain. Nucleic acid was either cDNA or gDNA, and it came from T cells, B-cell-depleted T cells, or PBMCs.

Original analysis: Reference gene primers were amplified, and this amplification served to estimate nucleated cell counts. Clones were read by immunoSEQ multiplex PCR, and TCRdb kept only the in-frame ones, dropping some. That table furnishes V, J and clone size, whereas the DNA furnished D and trimming. The sample lists fewer than 120,000 clones; less than 75% were seen once. Remarks on this clone: The sample carries other DNA sequences with the same CDR3.

CDR3 length equals 14 residues. The ends lost 6 bases at V and 0 bases at J; junction bases unmatched: 1. Germline assignment: CDR1 MDHEN and CDR2 SYDVKM. The chain joins TRBV28 to TRBJ1-3; 8 bases are a match to TRBD1. Sequencing was carried out using peripheral blood. The TCR sequence derives from an older woman with acute or convalescent COVID-19. CDR3 amino acids: CASRTGGSGNTIYF. The CDR3 nucleotides read TGTGCCAGCAGAACAGGGGGCTCTGGAAACACCATATATTTT. The variable domain in full, with the rest retrieved from reference TRBV28 and TRBJ1-3, is DVKVTQSSRYLVKRTGEKVFLECVQDMDHENMFWYRQDPGLGLRLIYFSYDVKMKEKGDIPEGYSVSREKKERFSLILESASTNQTSMYLCASRTGGSGNTIYFGEGSWLTVV.